The 24 T cell receptor beta chains below all came from one sample that was sequenced in a study of response to subunit inactivated influenza vaccine. TCRdb re-called the RT-PCR reads through MiXCR, storing one row per CDR3 protein. The top ten clones hold 5.5% to 8% of a sample with 650,000 to 800,000 distinct CDR3 sequences, roughly 13% of them seen once. The sample consisted of PBMCs from blood, taken roughly 15 days before vaccination. These receptors all stem from a man between 50 and 59 years old who received an inactivated influenza vaccine.

The V call is TRBV29-1, the J call TRBJ2-5; no definite D call. With 3 bases removed from V and 2 bases from J, the gap between germline ends came to 7 bases. Germline V lookup: CDR1 SQVTM, CDR2 ANQGSEA. The CDR3 contains 12 residues. CDR3 nucleotide sequence: TGCAGCGTTGATCCCAGACAAGAGACCCAGTACTTC. It is translated as CSVDPRQETQYF.

V usage is TRBV4-2 and J usage is TRBJ2-1; 8 bases are a match to TRBD1. Trimming at V came to 4 bases and at J to 7 bases, leaving 9 bases not matched to a gene. The CDR3 loop spans 15 amino acids. Germline V CDR1 and CDR2: LGHNA, YNFKEQ. CDR3 nucleotide sequence: TGTGCCAGCAGCCCCTGGACAGGGACGGTTAATGAGCAGTTCTTC. It specifies CASSPWTGTVNEQFF.

This clonotype appeared a few times. V usage is TRBV5-5 and J usage is TRBJ2-1, with 8 bases aligning to TRBD2. In germline, CDR1 is SGHKS, CDR2 YYEKEE (reference sequence). The junction had 8 bases not matched to a gene; V was cut back by 4 bases and J by 2 bases. CDR3 length equals 16 residues. The CDR3, as DNA: TGTGCCAGCAGCCCCGCGGGACTAGTAACCTACAATGAGCAGTTCTTC. Translation: CASSPAGLVTYNEQFF.

This clonotype was recorded a few times. CDR3 residues: CASQISTSSTDTQYF. DNA of the CDR3: TGTGCCAGCCAAATATCCACCTCTAGCACAGATACGCAGTATTTT. The chain links TRBV7-8 to TRBJ2-3; no clear D gene. The CDR3 spans 15 residues. The ends were cut back, 8 bases at V and 0 bases at J, with 15 bases in the middle. Germline CDR1 and CDR2: SGHVS and FQNEAQ.

The chain recombines TRBV6-1 with TRBJ2-2; the D is unclear. Germline V lookup: CDR1 MNHNS, CDR2 SASEGT. The CDR3 runs 14 residues. The V end was cut by 6 bases, the J end by 1 base, with 9 bases between. CDR3: CASSTDWNTGELFF. The DNA for the CDR3 is TGTGCCAGCAGCACTGACTGGAACACCGGGGAGCTGTTTTTT.

This clonotype has just a few counts. This chain links TRBV4-2 with TRBJ2-1; 7 bases line up with TRBD1. Trimming cost V 2 bases and J 4 bases; bases outside gene matches: 5. The CDR3 loop spans 15 amino acids. Germline V CDR1 and CDR2: LGHNA, YNFKEQ. The CDR3 coding sequence is TGTGCCAGCAGCCAACTTCGGGACAGTTACAATGAGCAGTTCTTC. Its protein product is CASSQLRDSYNEQFF.

The V and J genes are TRBV4-2 and TRBJ2-3; possible D gene TRBD1, 6 bases. Germline V CDR1 and CDR2: LGHNA, YNFKEQ. V lost 4 bases, J lost 1 base, and 15 bases lay in between. The CDR3 is 16 amino acids. The CDR3 spells CASSPGVHRGTDTQYF. Written as DNA, the CDR3 is TGTGCCAGCAGCCCAGGGGTGCATCGGGGCACAGATACGCAGTATTTT.

This clonotype turned up a few times. This chain joins TRBV27 and TRBJ2-3; 14 nucleotides align to TRBD2. Per germline, CDR1 MNHEY and CDR2 SMNVEV (reference sequence). V was pared by 3 bases and J by 6 bases, with 5 bases of the junction left unmatched. CDR3 length equals 16 residues. The CDR3 nucleotides read TGTGCCAGCAGTTTCGGGACTAGCGGGAGAAGGGATACGCAGTATTTT. Translated: CASSFGTSGRRDTQYF.

This clonotype was seen many times. The chain recombines TRBV11-2 with TRBJ2-2; weak D call: TRBD2 (5 bases). Germline CDR1 SGHAT, CDR2 FQNNGV. The CDR3 length is 13 residues. Trimming removed 4 bases at V and 7 bases at J, with 10 bases between. CDR3 sequence (DNA): TGTGCCAGCAGCTCTAACCGGGGCGGGGAGCTGTTTTTT. The encoded protein is CASSSNRGGELFF. The variable domain in full, with the rest retrieved from reference TRBV11-2 and TRBJ2-2, is EAGVAQSPRYKIIEKRQSVAFWCNPISGHATLYWYQQILGQGPKLLIQFQNNGVVDDSQLPKDRFSAERLKGVDSTLKIQPAKLEDSAVYLCASSSNRGGELFFGEGSRLTVL.

The genes are TRBV12-3 or TRBV12-4 and TRBJ2-7; D might be TRBD1 (6 bases). The CDR3 is 17 amino acids. V shed 6 bases and J shed 5 bases, with 26 bases lying between them. The DNA for the CDR3 is TGTGCCAGCAGGTTAAGGCCGTGGGGGCAGGGGAAGAACGAGCAGTACTTC. It yields the protein CASRLRPWGQGKNEQYF.

The V and J genes are TRBV4-2 and TRBJ2-1, with D possibly matching TRBD2 (5 bases). Germline V gives CDR1 LGHNA, CDR2 YNFKEQ. Trimming removed 0 bases at V and 0 bases at J, with 12 bases between. The CDR3 consists of 17 residues. The CDR3 coding sequence is TGTGCCAGCAGCCAAGATCGGCTCGGGATCTCCTACAATGAGCAGTTCTTC. This translates into CASSQDRLGISYNEQFF.

This clonotype was counted between two and nine times. The J gene is TRBJ1-3, the V gene TRBV7-9; no firm D call. Trimming shortened V by 7 bases and J by 2 bases, and 15 bases separated the two germline ends. The CDR3 totals 15 residues. The germline V gene encodes CDR1 SEHNR and CDR2 FQNEAQ (reference sequence). This chain's CDR3 is CASTLYRGAGNTIYF. CDR3 sequence (DNA): TGTGCCAGCACCCTTTATCGAGGAGCTGGAAACACCATATATTTT.

The chain uses TRBV20-1 and TRBJ2-3, with 9 bases identical to TRBD1. From germline, CDR1 is DFQATT and CDR2 SNEGSKA (reference sequence). V was clipped by 5 bases and J by 4 bases; unmatched bases: 7. The CDR3 consists of 14 residues. This CDR3 reads CSALQGAGADTQYF. CDR3 coding DNA: TGCAGTGCTTTACAGGGGGCGGGCGCAGATACGCAGTATTTT.

The chain uses TRBV9 and TRBJ2-7; D could derive from TRBD1 or TRBD2 (5 bases each). CDR3 length equals 13 residues. V lost 4 bases to trimming and J lost 9 bases, with 17 bases between them. The germline V gene encodes CDR1 SGDLS and CDR2 YYNGEE. CDR3 in amino acids: CASSKGTENLQYF. The DNA of the CDR3 is TGTGCCAGCAGCAAAGGGACGGAGAATTTGCAGTACTTC.

This clonotype has just a few counts. This chain connects TRBV15 to TRBJ1-5, with 7 bases matching TRBD1. This CDR3 comprises 17 residues. V shed 4 bases and J 0 bases; nucleotides not matched to a gene: 9. Germline CDR1 LNHNV, CDR2 YYDKDF (reference sequence). The CDR3 is CATSIDRTGYSNQPQHF. In DNA, the CDR3 is TGTGCCACCAGCATAGACAGGACAGGATATAGCAATCAGCCCCAGCATTTT.

This clonotype has a count of ten or more. CDR3 loop: CASSLAGRTYEQYF. The CDR3 DNA reads as TGCGCCAGCAGCTTGGCGGGACGGACCTACGAGCAGTACTTC. The chain uses TRBV5-1 and TRBJ2-7; D is perhaps TRBD1 or TRBD2 (5 bases each). The CDR3 has 14 residues. Germline V gene lookup returns CDR1 SGHRS and CDR2 YFSETQ. V was cut by 0 bases and J by 2 bases, with 9 bases left in between. Drawing the rest from reference TRBV5-1 and TRBJ2-7, the complete variable domain is KAGVTQTPRYLIKTRGQQVTLSCSPISGHRSVSWYQQTPGQGLQFLFEYFSETQRNKGNFPGRFSGRQFSNSRSEMNVSTLELGDSALYLCASSLAGRTYEQYFGPGTRLTVT.

The chain is built from TRBV12-3 or TRBV12-4 and TRBJ2-1; TRBD2 might be the D (5 bases). The CDR3 is made up of 17 amino acids. V was trimmed by 6 bases and J by 1 base, leaving 19 bases between them. CDR3: CASSGVRSALSYNEQFF. The DNA for the CDR3 is TGTGCCAGCAGCGGGGTTAGAAGCGCCTTATCCTACAATGAGCAGTTCTTC.

This clonotype has a handful of counts. The V call is TRBV7-2, the J call TRBJ2-7, with D unresolved. V shed 0 bases and J shed 4 bases, with 10 bases lying between them. Germline CDR1 and CDR2: SGHTA and FQGNSA. The CDR3 sequence is 14 residues long. The CDR3 region is CASSLALHGYEQYF. CDR3 nucleotide sequence: TGTGCCAGCAGCTTAGCGCTGCACGGTTACGAGCAGTACTTC.

This clonotype was counted only a few times. The chain recombines TRBV25-1 with TRBJ2-1, with 8 bases lining up with TRBD1. The V and J ends lost 3 bases and 0 bases, in that order; junction bases with no gene match: 1. The germline V gene has CDR1 MGHDK and CDR2 SYGVNS. This CDR3 contains 15 residues. The CDR3 is CASSDTGGSYNEQFF. Written as DNA, the CDR3 is TGTGCCAGCAGTGATACAGGGGGCTCCTACAATGAGCAGTTCTTC.

Many counts were recorded for this clonotype. The CDR3 DNA reads TGCAGTGCTAGAGAAGGGAACTCCTACGAGCAGTACTTC. This gives the protein CSAREGNSYEQYF. The chain carries TRBV20-1 and TRBJ2-7, with D unclear. CDR1 and CDR2 from the germline V gene are DFQATT and SNEGSKA (reference sequence). The V gene lost 0 bases and the J gene lost 0 bases, with 6 bases spanning the gap. This CDR3 spans 13 amino acids.

This clonotype turned up a few times. This chain joins TRBV5-1 and TRBJ1-2; 10 bases fit TRBD1. The CDR3 is made up of 15 amino acids. With V trimmed by 4 bases and J by 8 bases, 11 bases remained unmatched. CDR1 and CDR2 from the germline V gene are SGHRS and YFSETQ. In nucleotides, the CDR3 is TGCGCCAGCAGCAGAGACAGGGGGCTTGATGGGGGCTACACCTTC. Residues: CASSRDRGLDGGYTF.

This chain links TRBV19 with TRBJ1-2, with a tentative D call TRBD1 (5 bases). Germline CDR1 reads LNHDA; CDR2 reads SQIVND (reference sequence). This CDR3 contains 12 residues. The CDR3 reads CASAEGNYGYTF. The CDR3 DNA follows: TGTGCGAGTGCGGAGGGGAACTATGGCTACACCTTC.

The genes are TRBV27 and TRBJ2-7; D call uncertain. In germline, CDR1 is MNHEY, CDR2 SMNVEV (reference sequence). V was pared by 11 bases and J by 1 base, with 9 bases between. This CDR3 has 11 residues. CDR3 nucleotides: TGTGCCGTCGGACGGTCCTACGAGCAGTACTTC. It yields the protein CAVGRSYEQYF.

This clonotype was found many times. The rearrangement joins TRBV20-1 to TRBJ1-2, with TRBD1 matching over 8 bases. Germline CDR1 and CDR2: DFQATT and SNEGSKA (reference sequence). V lost 6 bases and J lost 2; bases outside the gene matches: 5. This CDR3 region has 13 residues. CDR3 coding DNA: TGCAGTGCAGGAGGACAGGGCAACTATGGCTACACCTTC. This gives the protein CSAGGQGNYGYTF.